This T cell receptor beta chain was identified in a study of molecular identifiers for immune sequencing clone quantification. The V and J ends lost 7 bases and 3 bases, in that order; junction bases with no gene match: 9. CDR3 length: 14 residues. MiXCR, applied by TCRdb to the PCR reads, yields one record per CDR3 protein. The data contain 60,000 to 65,000 distinct CDR3 sequences, 19% of them singletons. The origin of this receptor is a human donor in good health. Some libraries in this study had Jurkat cell RNA spiked in. The sample consisted of naive CD8+ T cells from blood, with Jurkat cell RNA spiked in. Subset denoted: FACS-sorted CD8+CD4-CCR7+CD45RA+ naive T cells. The chain employs TRBV12-3 or TRBV12-4 and TRBJ2-7; 7 bases fit TRBD2. CDR3 bases: TGTGCCAGCAATAGAGCGGGAAATTTCTACGAGCAGTACTTC. It encodes CASNRAGNFYEQYF.